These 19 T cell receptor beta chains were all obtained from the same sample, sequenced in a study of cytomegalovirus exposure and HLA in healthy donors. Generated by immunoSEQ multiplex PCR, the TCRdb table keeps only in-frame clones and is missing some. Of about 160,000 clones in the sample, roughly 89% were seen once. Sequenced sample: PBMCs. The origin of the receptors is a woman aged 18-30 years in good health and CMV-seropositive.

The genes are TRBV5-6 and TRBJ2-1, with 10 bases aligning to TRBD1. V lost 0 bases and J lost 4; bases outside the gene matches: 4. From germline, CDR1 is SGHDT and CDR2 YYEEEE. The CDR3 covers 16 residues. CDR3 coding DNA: TGTGCCAGCAGCTTGGCCGGGACAGGGGTGTACAATGAGCAGTTCTTC. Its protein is CASSLAGTGVYNEQFF.

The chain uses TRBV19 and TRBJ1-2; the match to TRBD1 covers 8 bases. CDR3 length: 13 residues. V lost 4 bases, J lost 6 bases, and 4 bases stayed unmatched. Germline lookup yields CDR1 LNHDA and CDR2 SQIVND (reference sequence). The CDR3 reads CASSTGTGNGYTF. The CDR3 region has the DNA TGTGCCAGTAGTACAGGGACAGGTAATGGCTACACCTTC.

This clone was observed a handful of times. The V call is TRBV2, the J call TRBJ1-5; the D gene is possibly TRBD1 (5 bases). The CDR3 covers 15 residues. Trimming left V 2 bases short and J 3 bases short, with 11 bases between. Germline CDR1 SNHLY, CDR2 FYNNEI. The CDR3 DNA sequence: TGTGCCAGCAGTGAACAGGGCGGAAACAATCAGCCCCAGCATTTT. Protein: CASSEQGGNNQPQHF.

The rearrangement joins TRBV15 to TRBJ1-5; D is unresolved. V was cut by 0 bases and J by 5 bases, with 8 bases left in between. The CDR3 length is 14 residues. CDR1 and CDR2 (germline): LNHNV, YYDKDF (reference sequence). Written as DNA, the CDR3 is TGTGCCACCAGCAGAGAGCTTGGCTATCAGCCCCAGCATTTT. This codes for CATSRELGYQPQHF.

DNA of the CDR3: TGCAGCGTTGAGGGGCACTTCTTC. This gives the protein CSVEGHFF. The chain has TRBV29-1 and TRBJ2-1, with D tentatively TRBD1 (5 bases). Germline values: CDR1 SQVTM, CDR2 ANQGSEA. The V gene lost 3 bases and the J gene lost 16 bases, with 7 bases spanning the gap. The CDR3 is 8 amino acids.

CDR3 loop: CAWSVQVEAFF. For the CDR3, the DNA is TGTGCCTGGAGTGTACAGGTTGAAGCTTTCTTT. V usage is TRBV30 and J usage is TRBJ1-1; TRBD1 might be the D (5 bases). This CDR3 spans 11 amino acids. Germline V gene lookup returns CDR1 GTSNPN and CDR2 SVGIG (reference sequence). The germline V and J ends were trimmed by 0 bases and 7 bases, with 6 bases remaining between them.

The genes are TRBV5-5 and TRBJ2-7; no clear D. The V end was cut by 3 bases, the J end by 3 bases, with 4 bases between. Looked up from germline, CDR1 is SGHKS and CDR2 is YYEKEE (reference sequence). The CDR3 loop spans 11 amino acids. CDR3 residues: CASSSYYEQYF. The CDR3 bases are TGTGCCAGCAGCTCTTACTACGAGCAGTACTTC.

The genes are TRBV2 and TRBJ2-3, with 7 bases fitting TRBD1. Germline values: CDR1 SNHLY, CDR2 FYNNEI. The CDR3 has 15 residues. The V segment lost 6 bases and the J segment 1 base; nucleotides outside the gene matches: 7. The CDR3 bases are TGTGCCAGCAGGCTACAGGGGACGGGCACAGATACGCAGTATTTT. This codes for CASRLQGTGTDTQYF.

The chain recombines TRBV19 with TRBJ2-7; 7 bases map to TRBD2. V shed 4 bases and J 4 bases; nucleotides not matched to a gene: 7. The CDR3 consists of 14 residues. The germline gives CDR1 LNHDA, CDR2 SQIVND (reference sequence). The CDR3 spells CASSTSGLIYEQYF. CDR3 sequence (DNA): TGTGCCAGTAGTACATCGGGACTAATTTACGAGCAGTACTTC. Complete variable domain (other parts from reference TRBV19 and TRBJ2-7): DGGITQSPKYLFRKEGQNVTLSCEQNLNHDAMYWYRQDPGQGLRLIYYSQIVNDFQKGDIAEGYSVSREKKESFPLTVTSAQKNPTAFYLCASSTSGLIYEQYFGPGTRLTVT.

CDR3 amino acids: CASSLGGGPMFYEQYF. The DNA for the CDR3 is TGTGCCAGCAGCTTAGGAGGGGGCCCCATGTTTTACGAGCAGTACTTC. V gene TRBV11-3 combines with J gene TRBJ2-7; 7 bases are a match to TRBD1. Germline V gives CDR1 SGHNT, CDR2 YENEEA. The J segment lost 4 bases and the V segment lost 1 base, leaving 10 bases of the junction unmatched. CDR3 length equals 16 residues. The full variable domain, completed using reference TRBV11-3 and TRBJ2-7, is EAGVVQSPRYKIIEKKQPVAFWCNPISGHNTLYWYLQNLGQGPELLIRYENEEAVDDSQLPKDRFSAERLKGVDSTLKIQPAELGDSAVYLCASSLGGGPMFYEQYFGPGTRLTVT.

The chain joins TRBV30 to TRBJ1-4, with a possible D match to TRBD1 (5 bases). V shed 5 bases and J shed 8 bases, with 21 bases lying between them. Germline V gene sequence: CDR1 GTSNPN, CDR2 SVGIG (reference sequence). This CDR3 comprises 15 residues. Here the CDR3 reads CAWATGPGQGEKLFF. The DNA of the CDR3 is TGTGCCTGGGCTACAGGTCCGGGCCAAGGGGAAAAACTGTTTTTT.

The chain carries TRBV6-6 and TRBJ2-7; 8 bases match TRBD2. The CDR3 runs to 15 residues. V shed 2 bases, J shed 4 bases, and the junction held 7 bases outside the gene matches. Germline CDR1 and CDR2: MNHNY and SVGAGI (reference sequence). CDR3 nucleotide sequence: TGTGCCAGCAGTTACCGGGAGGGGGGGGGATACGAGCAGTACTTC. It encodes CASSYREGGGYEQYF.

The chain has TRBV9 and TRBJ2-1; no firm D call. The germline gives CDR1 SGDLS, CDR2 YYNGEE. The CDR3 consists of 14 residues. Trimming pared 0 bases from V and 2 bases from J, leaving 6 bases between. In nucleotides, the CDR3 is TGTGCCAGCAGCGTAGGTTCCACCTACAATGAGCAGTTCTTC. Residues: CASSVGSTYNEQFF.

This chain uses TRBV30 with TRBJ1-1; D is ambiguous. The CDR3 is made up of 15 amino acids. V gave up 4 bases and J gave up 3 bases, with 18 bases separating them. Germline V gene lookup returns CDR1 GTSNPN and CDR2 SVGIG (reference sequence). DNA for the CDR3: TGTGCCTGGATCCCCTACCCCATTCGGGACACTGAAGCTTTCTTT. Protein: CAWIPYPIRDTEAFF.

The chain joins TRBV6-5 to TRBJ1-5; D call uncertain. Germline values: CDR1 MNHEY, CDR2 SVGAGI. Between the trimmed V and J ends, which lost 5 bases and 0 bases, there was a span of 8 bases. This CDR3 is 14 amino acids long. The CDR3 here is CASSPSYSNQPQHF. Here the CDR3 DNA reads TGTGCCAGCAGTCCCAGTTATAGCAATCAGCCCCAGCATTTT.

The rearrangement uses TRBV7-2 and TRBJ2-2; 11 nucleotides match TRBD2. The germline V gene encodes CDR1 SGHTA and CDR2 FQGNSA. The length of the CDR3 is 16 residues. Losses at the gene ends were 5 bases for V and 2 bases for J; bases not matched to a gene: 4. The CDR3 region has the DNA TGTGCCAGCAGCGGAGGGACTAGCGGAAACACCGGGGAGCTGTTTTTT. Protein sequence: CASSGGTSGNTGELFF.

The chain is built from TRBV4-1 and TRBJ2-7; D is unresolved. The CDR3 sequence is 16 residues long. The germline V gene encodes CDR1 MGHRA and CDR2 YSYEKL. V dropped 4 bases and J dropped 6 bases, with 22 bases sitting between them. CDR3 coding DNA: TGCGCCAGCAGCCCCGTGTTGAGTGTCAGGTCGGCCGAGCAGTACTTC. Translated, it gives CASSPVLSVRSAEQYF.

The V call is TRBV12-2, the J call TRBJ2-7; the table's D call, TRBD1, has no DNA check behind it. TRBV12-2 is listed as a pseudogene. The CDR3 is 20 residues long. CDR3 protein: CASRLHFTGQTYPFNYEQYF. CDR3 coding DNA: TGTGCAAGTCGCTTACATTTTACAGGGCAGACCTACCCTTTTAACTACGAGCAGTACTTC.

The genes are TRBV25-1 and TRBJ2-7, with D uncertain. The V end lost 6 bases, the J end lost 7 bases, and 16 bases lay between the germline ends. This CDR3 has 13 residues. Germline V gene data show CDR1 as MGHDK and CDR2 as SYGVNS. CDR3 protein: CASREASVSEQYF. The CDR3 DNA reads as TGTGCCAGCAGGGAAGCGAGCGTCTCGGAGCAGTACTTC.